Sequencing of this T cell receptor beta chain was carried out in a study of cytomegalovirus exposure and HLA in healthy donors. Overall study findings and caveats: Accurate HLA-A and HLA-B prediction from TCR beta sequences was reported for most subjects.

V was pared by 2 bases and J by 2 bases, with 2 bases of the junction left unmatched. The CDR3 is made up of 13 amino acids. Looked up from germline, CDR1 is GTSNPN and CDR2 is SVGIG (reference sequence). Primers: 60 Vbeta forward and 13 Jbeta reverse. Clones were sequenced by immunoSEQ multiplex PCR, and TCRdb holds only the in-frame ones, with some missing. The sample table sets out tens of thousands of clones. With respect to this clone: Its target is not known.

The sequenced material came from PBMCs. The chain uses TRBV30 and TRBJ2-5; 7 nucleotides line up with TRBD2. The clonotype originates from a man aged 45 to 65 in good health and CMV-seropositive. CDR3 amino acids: CAWSIGGQETQYF. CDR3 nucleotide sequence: TGTGCCTGGAGTATCGGGGGGCAAGAGACCCAGTACTTC.